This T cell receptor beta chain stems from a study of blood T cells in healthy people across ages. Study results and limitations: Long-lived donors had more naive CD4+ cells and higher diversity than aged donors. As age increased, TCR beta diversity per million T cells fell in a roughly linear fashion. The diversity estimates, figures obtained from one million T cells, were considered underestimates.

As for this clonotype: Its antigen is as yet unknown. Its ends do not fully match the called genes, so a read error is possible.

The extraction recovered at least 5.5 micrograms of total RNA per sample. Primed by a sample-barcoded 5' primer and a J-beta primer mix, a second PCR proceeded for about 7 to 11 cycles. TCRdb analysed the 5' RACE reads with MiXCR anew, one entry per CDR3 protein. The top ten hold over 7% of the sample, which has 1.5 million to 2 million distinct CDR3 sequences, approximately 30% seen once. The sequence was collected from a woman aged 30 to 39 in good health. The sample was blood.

The CDR3 nucleotides read TGTGCCAGCAGTTTCTTAGTCCAAACGGGCTCCCACAATGAGCAGTTCTTC. Its translation: CASSFLVQTGSHNEQFF. The chain employs TRBV12-3 or TRBV12-4 and TRBJ2-1; D not certain. CDR3 size: 17 residues.